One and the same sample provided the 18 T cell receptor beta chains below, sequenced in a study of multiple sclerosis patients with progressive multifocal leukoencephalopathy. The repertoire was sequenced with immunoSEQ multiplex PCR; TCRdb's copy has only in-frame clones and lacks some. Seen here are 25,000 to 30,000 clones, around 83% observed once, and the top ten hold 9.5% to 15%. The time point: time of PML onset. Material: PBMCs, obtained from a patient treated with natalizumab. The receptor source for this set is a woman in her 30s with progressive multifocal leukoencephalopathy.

The CDR3, as DNA: TGTGCCAGTAGTATAGGAGTGGCAGGTCGGGTCACAGATACGCAGTATTTT. It specifies CASSIGVAGRVTDTQYF. The chain carries TRBV19 and TRBJ2-3, with no clear D. Germline V gives CDR1 LNHDA, CDR2 SQIVND (reference sequence). The CDR3 is made up of 17 amino acids. V was cut by 1 base and J by 2 bases, with 16 bases left in between.

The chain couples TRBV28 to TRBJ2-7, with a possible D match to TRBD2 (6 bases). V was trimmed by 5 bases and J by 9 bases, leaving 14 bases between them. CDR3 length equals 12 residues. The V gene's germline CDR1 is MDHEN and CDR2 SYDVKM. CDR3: CASSPPRGGQYF. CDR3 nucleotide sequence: TGTGCCAGCAGTCCCCCGCGGGGCGGGCAGTACTTC.

The CDR3 region has the DNA TGTGCCAGCAGCGTAGAGCCAGCGGGGGGCGAGCAGTTCTTC. It yields the protein CASSVEPAGGEQFF. This sequence joins TRBV9 and TRBJ2-1, with 9 bases identical to TRBD2. Germline loops: CDR1 SGDLS, CDR2 YYNGEE. This CDR3 comprises 14 residues. With V trimmed by 0 bases and J by 10 bases, 5 bases remained unmatched.

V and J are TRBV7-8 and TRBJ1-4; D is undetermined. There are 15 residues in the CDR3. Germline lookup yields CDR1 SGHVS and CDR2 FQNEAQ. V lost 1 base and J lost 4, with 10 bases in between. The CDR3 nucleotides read TGTGCCAGCAGCTTAGGTTGGCCGGGTAATGAAAAACTGTTTTTT. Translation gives CASSLGWPGNEKLFF.

For the CDR3, the DNA is TGTGCCAGCATAGGCGGGCGAAGGGGCGAGCAGTACTTC. This encodes CASIGGRRGEQYF. The genes are TRBV28 and TRBJ2-7, with D perhaps matching TRBD1 or TRBD2 (5 bases each). Germline CDR1 reads MDHEN; CDR2 reads SYDVKM. Trimming removed 7 bases from V and 6 bases from J, with 16 bases in between. The CDR3 runs 13 residues.

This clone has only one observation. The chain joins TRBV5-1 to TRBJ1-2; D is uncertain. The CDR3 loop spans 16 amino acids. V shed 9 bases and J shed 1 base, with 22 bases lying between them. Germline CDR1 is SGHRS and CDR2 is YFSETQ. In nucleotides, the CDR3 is TGCGCCACCACAAAATATGGACGGGGAAGTAACTATGGCTACACCTTC. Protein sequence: CATTKYGRGSNYGYTF.

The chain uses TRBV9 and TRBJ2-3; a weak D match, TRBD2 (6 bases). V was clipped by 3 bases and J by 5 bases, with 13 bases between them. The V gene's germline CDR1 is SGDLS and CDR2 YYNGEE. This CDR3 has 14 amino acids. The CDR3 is CASSEVPAGDTQYF. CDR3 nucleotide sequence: TGTGCCAGCAGCGAGGTCCCAGCGGGAGATACGCAGTATTTT.

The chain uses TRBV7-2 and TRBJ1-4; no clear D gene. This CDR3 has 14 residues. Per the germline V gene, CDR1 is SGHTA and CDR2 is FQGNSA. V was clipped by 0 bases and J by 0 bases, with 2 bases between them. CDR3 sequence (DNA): TGTGCCAGCAGCTTAGCAGCAACTAATGAAAAACTGTTTTTT. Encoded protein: CASSLAATNEKLFF. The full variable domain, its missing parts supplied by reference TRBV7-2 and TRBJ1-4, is GAGVSQSPSNKVTEKGKDVELRCDPISGHTALYWYRQSLGQGLEFLIYFQGNSAPDKSGLPSDRFSAERTGGSVSTLTIQRTQQEDSAVYLCASSLAATNEKLFFGSGTQLSVL.

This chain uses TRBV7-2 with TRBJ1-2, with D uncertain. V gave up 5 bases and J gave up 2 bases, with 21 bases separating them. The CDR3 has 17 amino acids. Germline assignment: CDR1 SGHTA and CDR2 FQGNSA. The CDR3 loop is CASSRLRAEAINYGYTF. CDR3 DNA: TGTGCCAGCAGCCGCCTCCGGGCGGAGGCCATAAACTATGGCTACACCTTC.

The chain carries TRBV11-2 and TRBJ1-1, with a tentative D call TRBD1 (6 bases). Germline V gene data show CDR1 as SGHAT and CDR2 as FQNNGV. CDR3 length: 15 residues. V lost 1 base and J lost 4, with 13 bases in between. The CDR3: CASSLVGGPGTEAFF. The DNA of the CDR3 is TGTGCCAGCAGCTTAGTCGGGGGGCCCGGCACTGAAGCTTTCTTT. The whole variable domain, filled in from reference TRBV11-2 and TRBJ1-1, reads EAGVAQSPRYKIIEKRQSVAFWCNPISGHATLYWYQQILGQGPKLLIQFQNNGVVDDSQLPKDRFSAERLKGVDSTLKIQPAKLEDSAVYLCASSLVGGPGTEAFFGQGTRLTVV.

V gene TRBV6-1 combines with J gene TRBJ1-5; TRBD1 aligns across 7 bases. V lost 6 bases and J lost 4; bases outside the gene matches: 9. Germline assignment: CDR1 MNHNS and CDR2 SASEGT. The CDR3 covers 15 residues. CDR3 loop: CASSEWDSPNQPQHF. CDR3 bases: TGTGCCAGCAGCGAGTGGGACAGCCCTAATCAGCCCCAGCATTTT.

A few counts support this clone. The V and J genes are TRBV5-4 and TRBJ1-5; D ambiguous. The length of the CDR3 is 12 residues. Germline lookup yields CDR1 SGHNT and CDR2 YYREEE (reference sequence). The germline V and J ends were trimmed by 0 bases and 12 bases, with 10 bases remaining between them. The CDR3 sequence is CASSLEFRFQHF. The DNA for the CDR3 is TGTGCCAGCAGCTTGGAGTTTAGGTTCCAGCATTTT.

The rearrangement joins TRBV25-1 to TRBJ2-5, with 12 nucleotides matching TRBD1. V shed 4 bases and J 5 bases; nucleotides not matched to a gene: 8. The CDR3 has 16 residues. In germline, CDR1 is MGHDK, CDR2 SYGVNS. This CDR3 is CASSASGTGGWETQYF. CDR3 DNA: TGTGCCAGCAGTGCCTCCGGGACAGGGGGCTGGGAGACCCAGTACTTC. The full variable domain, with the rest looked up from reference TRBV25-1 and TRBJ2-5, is EADIYQTPRYLVIGTGKKITLECSQTMGHDKMYWYQQDPGMELHLIHYSYGVNSTEKGDLSSESTVSRIRTEHFPLTLESARPSHTSQYLCASSASGTGGWETQYFGPGTRLLVL.

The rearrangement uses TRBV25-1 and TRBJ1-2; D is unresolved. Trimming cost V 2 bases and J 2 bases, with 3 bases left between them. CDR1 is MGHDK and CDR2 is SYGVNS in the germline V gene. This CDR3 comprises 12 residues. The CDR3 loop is CASSEENYGYTF. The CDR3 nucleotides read TGTGCCAGCAGTGAAGAAAACTATGGCTACACCTTC.

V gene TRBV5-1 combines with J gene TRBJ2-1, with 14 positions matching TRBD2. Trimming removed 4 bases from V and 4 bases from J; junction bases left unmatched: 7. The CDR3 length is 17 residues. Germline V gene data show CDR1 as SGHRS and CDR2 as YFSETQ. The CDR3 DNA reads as TGCGCCAGCAGCCTGGGACTAGCGGGAGAATTTTACAATGAGCAGTTCTTC. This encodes CASSLGLAGEFYNEQFF.

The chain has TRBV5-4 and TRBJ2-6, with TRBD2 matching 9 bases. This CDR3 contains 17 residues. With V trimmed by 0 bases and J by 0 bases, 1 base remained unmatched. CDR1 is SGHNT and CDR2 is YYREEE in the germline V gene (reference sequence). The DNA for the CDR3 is TGTGCCAGCAGCTTGGTGACTAGCGGCTCTGGGGCCAACGTCCTGACTTTC. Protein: CASSLVTSGSGANVLTF.

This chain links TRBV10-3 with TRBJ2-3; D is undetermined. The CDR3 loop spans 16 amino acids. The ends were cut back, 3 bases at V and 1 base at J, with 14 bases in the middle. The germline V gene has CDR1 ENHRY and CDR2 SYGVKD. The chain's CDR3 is CAISDAPDMGTDTQYF. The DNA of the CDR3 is TGTGCCATCAGTGACGCCCCCGACATGGGCACAGATACGCAGTATTTT.

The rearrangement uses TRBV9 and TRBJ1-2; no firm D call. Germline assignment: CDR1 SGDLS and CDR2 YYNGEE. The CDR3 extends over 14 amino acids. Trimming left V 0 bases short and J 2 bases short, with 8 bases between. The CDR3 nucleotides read TGTGCCAGCAGCGTAGAACACGGGAACTATGGCTACACCTTC. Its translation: CASSVEHGNYGYTF. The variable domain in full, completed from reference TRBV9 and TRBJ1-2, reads DSGVTQTPKHLITATGQRVTLRCSPRSGDLSVYWYQQSLDQGLQFLIQYYNGEERAKGNILERFSAQQFPDLHSELNLSSLELGDSALYFCASSVEHGNYGYTFGSGTRLTVV.